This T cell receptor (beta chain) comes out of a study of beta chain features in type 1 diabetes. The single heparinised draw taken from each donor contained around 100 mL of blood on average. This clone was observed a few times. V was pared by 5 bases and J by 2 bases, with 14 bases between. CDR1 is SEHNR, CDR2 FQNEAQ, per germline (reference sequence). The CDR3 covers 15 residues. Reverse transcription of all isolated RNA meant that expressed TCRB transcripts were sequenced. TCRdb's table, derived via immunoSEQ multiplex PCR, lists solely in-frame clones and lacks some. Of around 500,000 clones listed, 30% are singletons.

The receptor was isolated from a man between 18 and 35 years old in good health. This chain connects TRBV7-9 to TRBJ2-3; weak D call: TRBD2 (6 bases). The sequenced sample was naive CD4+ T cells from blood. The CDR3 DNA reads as TGTGCCAGCAGCCCCTGGGCGGGGTACACAGATACGCAGTATTTT. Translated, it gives CASSPWAGYTDTQYF.